The clone carrying this T cell receptor (beta chain) is a singleton in its sample. Its antigen is unidentified. This CDR3 spans 12 amino acids. In germline, CDR1 is SNHLY, CDR2 FYNNEI. With V trimmed by 3 bases and J by 10 bases, 3 bases remained unmatched. Researchers ran the PCR with 60 Vbeta and 13 Jbeta primers. The authors' processing: About 12 million of the roughly 77 million unique TCR beta chains counted in a later analysis were shared. Data came from immunoSEQ multiplex PCR; TCRdb stores just in-frame clones and leaves some out. That table is the source of V, J and clone size, and D and trimming were worked out from the DNA. In the table there are 140,000 to 150,000 clones, around four fifths of which are singletons. This entry comes from a study of cytomegalovirus exposure and HLA in healthy donors. Study observations and caveats: Productive rates of about 87% or about 30% were seen for most TCR beta V segments in an earlier analysis. 150 to 200 TCR beta chains were listed as cytomegalovirus-associated.

Sequenced input: PBMCs. The source is a male donor in good health and CMV-seronegative. J is TRBJ1-1 and V is TRBV2; the match to TRBD1 covers 9 bases. CDR3 in DNA: TGTGCCAGCAGTGACGGACAGGGGATAGCTTTCTTT. Translation gives CASSDGQGIAFF.